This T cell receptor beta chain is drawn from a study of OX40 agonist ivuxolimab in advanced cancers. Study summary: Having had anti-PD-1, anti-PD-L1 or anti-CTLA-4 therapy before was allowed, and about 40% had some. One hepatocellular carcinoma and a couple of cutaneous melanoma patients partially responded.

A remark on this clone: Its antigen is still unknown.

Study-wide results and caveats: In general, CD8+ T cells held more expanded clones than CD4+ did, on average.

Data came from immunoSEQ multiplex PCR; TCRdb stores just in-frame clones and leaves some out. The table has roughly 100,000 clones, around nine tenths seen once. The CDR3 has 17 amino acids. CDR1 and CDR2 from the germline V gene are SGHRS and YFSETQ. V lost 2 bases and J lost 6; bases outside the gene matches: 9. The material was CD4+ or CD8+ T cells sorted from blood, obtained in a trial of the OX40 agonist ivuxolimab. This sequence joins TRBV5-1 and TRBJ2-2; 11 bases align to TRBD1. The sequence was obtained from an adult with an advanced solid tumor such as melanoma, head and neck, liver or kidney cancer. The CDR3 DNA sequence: TGCGCCAGCAGCTTCTTATCCGGGACAGGGGGATCCGGGGAGCTGTTTTTT. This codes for CASSFLSGTGGSGELFF.